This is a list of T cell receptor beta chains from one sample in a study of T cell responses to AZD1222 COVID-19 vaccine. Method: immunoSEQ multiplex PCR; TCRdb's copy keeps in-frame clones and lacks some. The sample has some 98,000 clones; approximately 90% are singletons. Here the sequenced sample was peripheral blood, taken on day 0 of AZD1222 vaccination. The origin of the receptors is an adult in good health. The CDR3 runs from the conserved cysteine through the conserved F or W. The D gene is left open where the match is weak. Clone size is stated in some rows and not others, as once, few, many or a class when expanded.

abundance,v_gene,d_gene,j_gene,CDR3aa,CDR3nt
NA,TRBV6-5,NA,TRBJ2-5,CASSLNGVAWGETQYF,TGTGCCAGCAGTTTGAACGGAGTAGCCTGGGGAGAGACCCAGTACTTC
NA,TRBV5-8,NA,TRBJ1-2,CASSLTGSYGYTF,TGTGCCAGCAGCTTGACGGGAAGCTATGGCTACACCTTC
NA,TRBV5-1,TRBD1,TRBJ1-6,CASSLTGESPLHF,TGCGCCAGCAGCTTGACAGGGGAATCACCCCTCCACTTT
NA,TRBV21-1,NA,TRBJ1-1,CASSKVRGVRALNTEAFF,TGTGCCAGCAGCAAAGTTAGGGGGGTCCGGGCGCTGAACACTGAAGCTTTCTTT
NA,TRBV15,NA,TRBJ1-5,CATSRDRGGESDQPQHF,TGTGCCACCAGCAGAGATAGAGGAGGGGAGTCGGATCAGCCCCAGCATTTT
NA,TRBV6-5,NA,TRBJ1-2,CASSYSNSYGYTF,TGTGCCAGCAGTTACTCGAACAGTTATGGCTACACCTTC
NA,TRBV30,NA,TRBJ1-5,CAWSALGFHQPQHF,TGTGCCTGGAGTGCCCTTGGGTTCCATCAGCCCCAGCATTTT
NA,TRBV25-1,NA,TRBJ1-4,CASSDSVEKLFF,TGTGCCAGCAGTGATTCGGTGGAAAAACTGTTTTTT
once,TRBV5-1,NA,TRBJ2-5,CASSPALWGAETQYF,TGCGCCAGCAGCCCCGCTTTGTGGGGGGCGGAGACCCAGTACTTC
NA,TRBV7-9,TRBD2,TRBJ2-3,CASSAWGGGTSSTDTQYF,TGTGCCAGCAGCGCTTGGGGCGGGGGAACATCTAGCACAGATACGCAGTATTTT
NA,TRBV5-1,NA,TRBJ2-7,CASKTVTQGGGEQYF,TGCGCCAGCAAAACGGTGACACAGGGTGGGGGCGAGCAGTACTTC
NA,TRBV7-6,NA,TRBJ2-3,CASSLEASSGDTQYF,TGTGCCAGCAGCTTAGAGGCTAGCTCCGGAGATACGCAGTATTTT
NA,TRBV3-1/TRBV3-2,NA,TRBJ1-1,CASSSGGGGGTEAFF,TGTGCCAGCAGCTCGGGCGGGGGAGGAGGCACTGAAGCTTTCTTT
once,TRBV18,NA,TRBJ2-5,CASSLTGGREETQYF,TGTGCCAGCTCACTAACGGGTGGCCGGGAGGAGACCCAGTACTTC
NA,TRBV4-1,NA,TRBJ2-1,CASSQGEVPNEQFF,TGCGCCAGCAGCCAAGGAGAGGTCCCTAATGAGCAGTTCTTC
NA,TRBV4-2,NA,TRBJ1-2,CASSQELGLGQYNYGYTF,TGTGCCAGCAGCCAAGAATTAGGGCTCGGGCAGTACAACTATGGCTACACCTTC
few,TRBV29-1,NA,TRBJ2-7,CSVGGLPAYEQYF,TGCAGCGTTGGGGGTCTCCCCGCCTACGAGCAGTACTTC
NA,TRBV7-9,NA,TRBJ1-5,CASSSQGGNQPQHF,TGTGCCAGCAGCTCTCAGGGAGGCAATCAGCCCCAGCATTTT
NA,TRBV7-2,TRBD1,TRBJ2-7,CASSPDRGNSYEQYF,TGTGCCAGCAGCCCTGACAGGGGGAACTCCTACGAGCAGTACTTC
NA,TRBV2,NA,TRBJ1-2,CASRQAGGPYGYTF,TGTGCCAGCAGACAGGCTGGAGGGCCTTATGGCTACACCTTC
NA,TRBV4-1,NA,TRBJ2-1,CASSFRDISYNEQFF,TGCGCCAGCAGCTTTCGGGACATTTCCTACAATGAGCAGTTCTTC
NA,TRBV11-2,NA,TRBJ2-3,CASSLEGGTTDTQYF,TGTGCCAGCAGCCTAGAAGGGGGGACCACAGATACGCAGTATTTT
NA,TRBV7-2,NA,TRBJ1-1,CASSLRAGDTEAFF,TGTGCCAGCAGCCTGAGGGCAGGTGACACTGAAGCTTTCTTT
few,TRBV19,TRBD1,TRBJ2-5,CASSTRQGQETQYF,TGTGCCAGTAGTACCCGACAGGGCCAAGAGACCCAGTACTTC
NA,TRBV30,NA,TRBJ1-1,CAWDRTNTEAFF,TGTGCCTGGGACAGGACGAACACTGAAGCTTTCTTT
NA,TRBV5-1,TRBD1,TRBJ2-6,CASSFRAGGPGANVLTF,TGCGCCAGCAGCTTCAGGGCAGGGGGTCCTGGGGCCAACGTCCTGACTTTC
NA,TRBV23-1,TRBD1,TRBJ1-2,CASQSGQGKGYTF,TGCGCCAGCCAGTCCGGACAGGGAAAGGGCTACACCTTC
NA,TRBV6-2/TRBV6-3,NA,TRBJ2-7,CASSRQDEQYF,TGTGCCAGCAGTCGACAGGACGAGCAGTACTTC
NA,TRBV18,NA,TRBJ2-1,CASSPPGGVEQFF,TGTGCCAGCTCACCACCAGGTGGGGTTGAGCAGTTCTTC
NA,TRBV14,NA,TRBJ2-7,CASSQARASWQYF,TGTGCCAGCAGCCAAGCGCGGGCATCATGGCAGTACTTC
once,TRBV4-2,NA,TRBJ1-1,CASSLSRGLGTEAFF,TGTGCCAGCAGCCTATCCAGGGGCCTGGGCACTGAAGCTTTCTTT
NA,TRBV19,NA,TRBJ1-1,CASSLTGHGTEAFF,TGTGCCAGTAGTCTGACAGGCCATGGAACTGAAGCTTTCTTT
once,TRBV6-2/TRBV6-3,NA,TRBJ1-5,CASSDRFSNQPQHF,TGTGCCAGCAGTGACCGATTTAGCAATCAGCCCCAGCATTTT
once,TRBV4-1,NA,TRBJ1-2,CASSQDGPGGYTF,TGCGCCAGCAGCCAAGACGGGCCGGGGGGCTACACCTTC
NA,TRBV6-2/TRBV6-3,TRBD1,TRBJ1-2,CASSYAMIGQGYGYTF,TGTGCCAGCAGTTACGCCATGATTGGACAGGGCTATGGCTACACCTTC
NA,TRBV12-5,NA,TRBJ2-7,CASGLSRDGTFTRQYF,TGTGCTAGTGGTTTATCCCGGGACGGGACATTTACTCGGCAGTACTTC
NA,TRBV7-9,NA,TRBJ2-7,CASSLMPDEQYF,TGTGCCAGCAGCTTAATGCCTGACGAGCAGTACTTC
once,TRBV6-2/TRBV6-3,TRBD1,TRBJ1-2,CASSNLRDSNYGYTF,TGTGCCAGCAGTAACCTTCGGGACAGTAACTATGGCTACACCTTC
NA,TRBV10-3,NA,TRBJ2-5,CAISDEGSATQYF,TGTGCCATCAGTGATGAAGGAAGTGCGACCCAGTACTTC
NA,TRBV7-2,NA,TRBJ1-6,CASSLPGRTRDSPLHF,TGTGCCAGCAGCTTACCAGGGAGAACAAGAGATTCACCCCTCCACTTT